Each of the 25 T cell receptor beta chains below was sequenced from the same sample in a study of read filtering for tumor transcriptome and immune sequencing. This library used around 400 ng RNA and molecular barcoded adaptors spanning alpha/delta and beta/gamma chains. MiXCR, run by TCRdb on the reads, gives a single entry per CDR3 protein. Altogether 60,000 to 75,000 distinct CDR3 sequences are present, less than 20% being singletons, with the ten largest covering approximately 11%. Input material: a population of CD138-negative cells sorted from bone marrow. These receptor sequences come from a donor aged 40 or over with multiple myeloma.

In this sample, this clonotype turned up many times. The chain combines TRBV11-2 with TRBJ1-1, with 7 bases matching TRBD1. This CDR3 has 19 amino acids. Per the germline V gene, CDR1 is SGHAT and CDR2 is FQNNGV. With V trimmed by 1 base and J by 4 bases, 18 bases remained unmatched. The CDR3 coding sequence is TGTGCCAGCAGCTTAGGGGATTGGGGGACAGAGGCCTGGGGCACTGAAGCTTTCTTT. This gives the protein CASSLGDWGTEAWGTEAFF. The variable domain in full, with the rest retrieved from reference TRBV11-2 and TRBJ1-1, is EAGVAQSPRYKIIEKRQSVAFWCNPISGHATLYWYQQILGQGPKLLIQFQNNGVVDDSQLPKDRFSAERLKGVDSTLKIQPAKLEDSAVYLCASSLGDWGTEAWGTEAFFGQGTRLTVV.

The chain links TRBV5-1 to TRBJ2-5; 7 bases line up with TRBD1. Germline V gene data show CDR1 as SGHRS and CDR2 as YFSETQ. The CDR3 is 14 amino acids. Unmatched junction bases numbered 6, after V lost 0 bases and J lost 7 bases. CDR3 region: CASSLDAGGVTQYF. The CDR3 DNA is TGCGCCAGCAGCTTGGATGCAGGGGGAGTGACCCAGTACTTC.

This clonotype was seen many times. This sequence joins TRBV29-1 and TRBJ2-1, with TRBD1 as a possible D gene (7 bases). V lost 1 base and J lost 0, with 13 bases in between. Per the germline V gene, CDR1 is SQVTM and CDR2 is ANQGSEA. This CDR3 spans 16 amino acids. CDR3 region: CSVEGEAGGSYNEQFF. CDR3 coding DNA: TGCAGCGTTGAAGGGGAGGCAGGGGGCTCCTACAATGAGCAGTTCTTC.

This clonotype rates as medium-sized. The chain couples TRBV7-2 to TRBJ2-1, with a possible D match to TRBD2 (7 bases). V lost 6 bases, J lost 1 base, and 22 bases lay in between. The CDR3 runs to 18 residues. The germline CDR1 and CDR2 sequences are SGHTA and FQGNSA. CDR3 DNA sequence: TGTGCCAGCAGAGATAGGAGGGGGGGAGCTGGTTCCTACAATGAGCAGTTCTTC. Residues: CASRDRRGGAGSYNEQFF.

This clonotype is medium-sized within its sample. The chain recombines TRBV6-5 with TRBJ2-1; 13 bases map to TRBD2. The germline V gene has CDR1 MNHEY and CDR2 SVGAGI. With V trimmed by 7 bases and J by 5 bases, 5 bases remained unmatched. This CDR3 comprises 15 residues. This CDR3 is CASKIGLAGDNEQFF. The CDR3 DNA reads TGTGCCAGCAAGATAGGACTAGCGGGGGACAATGAGCAGTTCTTC.

This clonotype has a count of ten or more. This chain uses TRBV20-1 with TRBJ1-3; D call uncertain. Germline-derived CDR1 and CDR2 are DFQATT and SNEGSKA (reference sequence). V lost 1 base and J 3 bases, leaving 16 bases between the germline ends. This CDR3 region has 16 residues. The CDR3 coding sequence is TGCAGTGCTAGAGCCCCCGGCAACGCGATTGGAAACACCATATATTTT. Residues: CSARAPGNAIGNTIYF.

This clonotype was seen at least ten times. The gene calls are TRBV6-5 and TRBJ2-1; TRBD2 matches at 8 bases. The V gene end was trimmed by 9 bases and the J gene end by 7 bases; junction bases not matched to a gene: 8. CDR3 length: 13 amino acids. Germline CDR1 is MNHEY and CDR2 is SVGAGI. CDR3 loop: CASLSTGGNEQFF. Written as DNA, the CDR3 is TGTGCCAGTCTCTCAACGGGGGGGAATGAGCAGTTCTTC.

This clonotype was detected many times. The genes are TRBV20-1 and TRBJ2-1; 7 bases are a match to TRBD2. V was pared by 5 bases and J by 2 bases, with 6 bases of the junction left unmatched. Germline CDR1 reads DFQATT; CDR2 reads SNEGSKA (reference sequence). The CDR3 sequence is 14 residues long. The CDR3 nucleotides are TGCAGTGCTGGGGGGGACGTTGCCTACAATGAGCAGTTCTTC. Amino acids: CSAGGDVAYNEQFF.

This clonotype was counted many times. The chain links TRBV5-6 to TRBJ2-5; 11 positions match TRBD2. Germline V lookup: CDR1 SGHDT, CDR2 YYEEEE. V gave up 0 bases and J gave up 4 bases; unmatched junction bases: 2. The CDR3 loop spans 15 amino acids. CDR3 in DNA: TGTGCCAGCAGCTTGGGACTAGCGGGGAGAGAGACCCAGTACTTC. Amino acids: CASSLGLAGRETQYF. Together with reference TRBV5-6 and TRBJ2-5, the CDR3 gives the full variable domain: DAGVTQSPTHLIKTRGQQVTLRCSPKSGHDTVSWYQQALGQGPQFIFQYYEEEERQRGNFPDRFSGHQFPNYSSELNVNALLLGDSALYLCASSLGLAGRETQYFGPGTRLLVL.

Comments on this clonotype: A much larger clone differs from this one at a single base, so this may be a read error. The gene calls are TRBV6-1 and TRBJ1-1, with TRBD1 matching 8 bases. The length of the CDR3 is 14 residues. Germline lookup yields CDR1 MNHNS and CDR2 SASEGT. Losses at the gene ends were 3 bases for V and 5 bases for J; bases not matched to a gene: 5. The CDR3 region is CASSERTGRTEAFF. The CDR3 DNA follows: TGTGCCAGCAGTGAGAGGACAGGGCGGACTGAAGCTTTCTTT.

This clonotype was seen ten or more times. The chain combines TRBV29-1 with TRBJ2-3; 10 bases are shared with TRBD2. J was trimmed by 5 bases and V by 6 bases; bases with no gene match: 5. CDR1 and CDR2 (germline): SQVTM, ANQGSEA. This CDR3 comprises 13 residues. CDR3 in DNA: TGCAGCGTCATAGCGGGGGGTCAAGATACGCAGTATTTT. It encodes CSVIAGGQDTQYF.

This clonotype was observed many times. This sequence joins TRBV7-8 and TRBJ2-6; D gene ambiguous. V lost 2 bases to trimming and J lost 9 bases, with 11 bases between them. CDR1 and CDR2 (germline): SGHVS, FQNEAQ. The CDR3 has 14 amino acids. This CDR3 reads CASSLRGSGNVLTF. Written as DNA, the CDR3 is TGTGCCAGCAGCTTACGTGGATCAGGCAACGTCCTGACTTTC.

This clonotype was detected only a few times. The chain uses TRBV6-1 and TRBJ1-1; D unresolved. Per the germline V gene, CDR1 is MNHNS and CDR2 is SASEGT. Trimming stripped 4 bases from V and 0 bases from J, with 6 bases between. This CDR3 is built from 13 residues. The CDR3: CASSGSVNTEAFF. Here the CDR3 DNA reads TGTGCCAGCAGTGGGTCCGTGAACACTGAAGCTTTCTTT.

In its sample, this clonotype ranks as medium-sized. In DNA, the CDR3 is TGTGCCAGCAGCCAATTCACCACTCTGGGCAATGAGCAGTTCTTC. It codes for CASSQFTTLGNEQFF. The J gene is TRBJ2-1, the V gene TRBV14, with D unclear. The germline V gene encodes CDR1 SGHDN and CDR2 FVKESK. Deletions cut 2 bases from V and 6 bases from J, with 14 bases between. The CDR3 has 15 amino acids.

At least ten counts were recorded for this clonotype. The CDR3 DNA sequence: TGTGCCAGCACCAAACCCCGGGACAGGGGCGGCACAGATACGCAGTATTTT. It is translated as CASTKPRDRGGTDTQYF. This chain links TRBV6-6 with TRBJ2-3; 10 bases are a match to TRBD1. This CDR3 has 17 amino acids. Germline loops: CDR1 MNHNY, CDR2 SVGAGI (reference sequence). V lost 7 bases and J lost 1; bases outside the gene matches: 11.

This clonotype was counted at least ten times. The chain joins TRBV20-1 to TRBJ2-7; perhaps TRBD2 as D (6 bases). The CDR3 totals 16 residues. CDR1 is DFQATT, CDR2 SNEGSKA, per germline (reference sequence). V was cut by 0 bases and J by 3 bases, with 18 bases left in between. The CDR3 reads CSARDRRTSIYYEQYF. The CDR3, as DNA: TGCAGTGCTAGAGATCGGAGAACTAGCATCTACTACGAGCAGTACTTC.

The table lists this clonotype with many counts. The chain combines TRBV20-1 with TRBJ1-6; 8 nucleotides align to TRBD1. The germline CDR1 and CDR2 sequences are DFQATT and SNEGSKA (reference sequence). The V segment lost 2 bases and the J segment 9 bases; nucleotides outside the gene matches: 6. The CDR3 runs 14 residues. CDR3 coding DNA: TGCAGTGCTAGATCCGGGACAGGAGGTTCACCCCTCCACTTT. Protein product: CSARSGTGGSPLHF.

In this sample, this clonotype turned up many times. The rearrangement uses TRBV5-4 and TRBJ1-2, with 9 bases that match TRBD1. J lost 0 bases, V lost 0 bases, and 9 bases had no gene match. The CDR3 loop spans 18 amino acids. The germline V gene has CDR1 SGHNT and CDR2 YYREEE (reference sequence). DNA for the CDR3: TGTGCCAGCAGCTTGGCCGAACTCCGGGACAGGGCTAACTATGGCTACACCTTC. Protein: CASSLAELRDRANYGYTF.

J is TRBJ2-5 and V is TRBV19; the D gene is possibly TRBD2 (5 bases). This CDR3 has 17 residues. The germline gives CDR1 LNHDA, CDR2 SQIVND (reference sequence). Between the trimmed V and J ends, which lost 3 bases and 1 base, there was a span of 18 bases. The CDR3 nucleotides read TGTGCCAGTAGTATGTTCGGGATTAGCTTGGGCCAAGAGACCCAGTACTTC. Its protein is CASSMFGISLGQETQYF.

This clonotype appeared many times. The chain recombines TRBV7-3 with TRBJ2-5, with D maybe TRBD1 (5 bases). The CDR3 sequence is 14 residues long. Germline V gene data show CDR1 as SGHTA and CDR2 as FQGTGA. With 2 bases removed from V and 5 bases from J, the gap between germline ends came to 12 bases. CDR3: CASSLQGSLETQYF. CDR3 bases: TGTGCCAGCAGCTTACAGGGATCTCTGGAGACCCAGTACTTC.

This clonotype was seen many times. This chain connects TRBV20-1 to TRBJ2-2; D may correspond to TRBD1 or TRBD2 (6 bases each). CDR3 length equals 16 residues. V was cut by 3 bases and J by 1 base, with 15 bases left in between. Germline lookup yields CDR1 DFQATT and CDR2 SNEGSKA (reference sequence). CDR3 residues: CSARPEGVGNTGELFF. CDR3 in DNA: TGCAGTGCTAGGCCGGAGGGGGTAGGGAACACCGGGGAGCTGTTTTTT.

This clonotype showed up many times. CDR3 amino acids: CAWSVWAGEQFF. CDR3 coding DNA: TGTGCCTGGAGTGTATGGGCGGGGGAGCAGTTCTTC. The V and J genes are TRBV30 and TRBJ2-1; weak D call: TRBD2 (6 bases). The CDR3 covers 12 residues. Per the germline V gene, CDR1 is GTSNPN and CDR2 is SVGIG (reference sequence). V was cut by 0 bases and J by 10 bases, with 10 bases left in between.

As concerns this clonotype: A much more abundant neighbour one base away suggests this may be a read error. V is TRBV29-1 and J is TRBJ1-1; possible D gene TRBD1, 5 bases. Germline assignment: CDR1 SQVTM and CDR2 ANQGSEA. The CDR3 has 13 amino acids. DNA for the CDR3: TGCAGCGTGAACTTCAGGGAGAACACTGAAGCTTCCTTT. Amino acid sequence: CSVNFRENTEASF.

The chain combines TRBV19 with TRBJ1-5, with a possible D match to TRBD1 (6 bases). Germline-derived CDR1 and CDR2 are LNHDA and SQIVND (reference sequence). V was cut by 7 bases and J by 2 bases, with 15 bases left in between. The CDR3 is 15 amino acids. The CDR3 sequence is CASTTNREGNQPQHF. Here the CDR3 DNA reads TGTGCCAGTACCACGAACAGGGAGGGCAATCAGCCCCAGCATTTT.

In its sample, this clonotype was seen a few times. The genes are TRBV4-2 and TRBJ1-5, with TRBD1 as a possible D gene (5 bases). Trimming removed 1 base from V and 7 bases from J, with 14 bases in between. Germline assignment: CDR1 LGHNA and CDR2 YNFKEQ. This CDR3 has 15 residues. The CDR3 is CASSQVGGVGQPQHF. CDR3 DNA sequence: TGTGCCAGCAGCCAAGTGGGGGGGGTAGGGCAGCCCCAGCATTTT.